The rows below give T cell receptor beta chains drawn from one sample of a study of T cells in Graves' hyperthyroidism and ophthalmopathy. TCRdb processed the multiplex PCR reads anew with MiXCR; each CDR3 protein has one entry. This table holds a few hundred thousand distinct CDR3 sequences, about a sixth found once. The material sequenced was blood. The receptors stem from a woman between 40 and 50 years old with Graves' ophthalmopathy. The CDR3 runs from the conserved cysteine through the conserved F or W. A D gene is named only where the DNA matches it firmly. Size is omitted from some rows. Given values are once, few, many or a class for expanded clones.

cdr3_length d_call j_call clone_size v_call cdr3_aa cdr3_nt
16 TRBD1 TRBJ2-7 . TRBV2 CASSPPRDRDTYEQYF TGTGCCAGCTCACCACCGCGGGACAGGGACACCTACGAGCAGTACTTC
15 . TRBJ2-4 few TRBV4-1 CASSQGGLAKNIQYF TGCGCCAGCAGCCAAGGAGGTCTAGCCAAAAACATTCAGTACTTC
14 . TRBJ2-2 many TRBV29-1 CSVEGSLTPGELFF TGCAGCGTTGAAGGATCGCTGACACCCGGGGAGCTGTTTTTT
14 TRBD2 TRBJ2-3 many TRBV27 CASRLDGRVDTQYF TGTGCCAGCAGGTTGGACGGGAGGGTAGATACGCAGTATTTT
17 . TRBJ2-2 many TRBV12-3/TRBV12-4 CASKTWRGREFAGELFF TGTGCCAGCAAAACGTGGAGGGGCAGGGAGTTCGCCGGGGAGCTGTTTTTT
11 . TRBJ1-2 many TRBV28 CASGMNYGYTF TGTGCCAGCGGGATGAACTATGGCTACACCTTC
15 . TRBJ2-5 many TRBV12-3/TRBV12-4 CASSGLREIAETQYF TGTGCCAGCAGCGGATTACGGGAGATAGCAGAGACCCAGTACTTC
18 TRBD2 TRBJ2-4 many TRBV27 CASSPGLAGGLAKNIQYF TGTGCCAGCAGTCCAGGACTAGCGGGAGGACTAGCCAAAAACATTCAGTACTTC
15 . TRBJ1-3 many TRBV13 CASSLGRSSGNTIYF TGTGCCAGCAGCTTAGGAAGGAGCTCTGGAAACACCATATATTTT
16 . TRBJ2-5 . TRBV7-8 CASSLEGRIGQETQYF TGTGCCAGCAGCTTAGAGGGGCGAATCGGGCAAGAGACCCAGTACTTC
13 TRBD1 TRBJ2-7 many TRBV5-1 CASSFGTDYEQYF TGCGCCAGCAGCTTTGGGACAGACTACGAGCAGTACTTC
13 . TRBJ2-7 many TRBV6-1 CASTPEVPVEQYF TGTGCCAGTACTCCGGAGGTCCCAGTCGAGCAGTACTTC
15 . TRBJ1-1 many TRBV12-3/TRBV12-4 CASTREGVMNTEAFF TGTGCCAGCACCAGGGAAGGTGTTATGAACACTGAAGCTTTCTTT
16 . TRBJ1-2 few TRBV3-1 CASSPAGGAPNYGYTF TGTGCCAGCAGCCCTGCCGGAGGGGCGCCGAACTATGGCTACACCTTC
16 . TRBJ1-2 many TRBV7-2 CASSLGSGGTAYGYTF TGTGCCAGCAGTCTGGGTAGTGGGGGGACCGCCTATGGCTACACCTTC
14 TRBD2 TRBJ2-5 many TRBV27 CASRPGGEWETQYF TGTGCCAGCAGACCGGGGGGGGAATGGGAGACCCAGTACTTC
14 . TRBJ1-2 . TRBV6-5 CASSYSGGRGGYTF TGTGCCAGCAGTTACTCAGGGGGGCGTGGTGGCTACACCTTC
12 . TRBJ2-7 many TRBV28 CASSLLSREQYF TGTGCCAGCAGTTTGTTAAGCCGCGAGCAGTACTTC
17 TRBD2 TRBJ2-5 . TRBV7-7 CASSYRPGLASQETQYF TGTGCTAGCAGCTATCGCCCGGGACTAGCGAGTCAAGAGACCCAGTACTTC
16 TRBD1 TRBJ2-5 many TRBV15 CATSMDRGSPQETQYF TGTGCCACCAGCATGGACAGGGGTAGCCCCCAAGAGACCCAGTACTTC
15 . TRBJ2-5 many TRBV28 CASSPLSGYQETQYF TGTGCCAGCAGTCCCCTCTCGGGCTATCAAGAGACCCAGTACTTC
13 . TRBJ2-7 many TRBV7-9 CASSSLGHYEQYF TGTGCCAGCAGCTCCTTAGGACATTACGAGCAGTACTTC
12 . TRBJ1-2 once TRBV19 CASSLDGRGYTF TGTGCCAGTAGCCTGGACGGGCGCGGCTACACCTTC
13 TRBD1 TRBJ1-2 many TRBV30 CAWTRGTNYGYTF TGTGCCTGGACCAGGGGGACTAACTATGGCTACACCTTC
16 . TRBJ2-7 many TRBV20-1 CSASPITGTELYEQYF TGCAGTGCTAGCCCCATTACAGGGACGGAGCTCTACGAGCAGTACTTC
14 . TRBJ1-5 many TRBV27 CASSHGTGNQPQHF TGTGCCAGCAGTCACGGAACGGGCAATCAGCCCCAGCATTTT
16 . TRBJ1-6 . TRBV7-2 CASSAAQGSYNSPLHF TGTGCCAGCAGCGCCGCCCAGGGATCCTATAATTCACCCCTCCACTTT
16 TRBD1 TRBJ2-2 . TRBV6-1 CASTTPGQRSTGELFF TGTGCCAGCACCACACCGGGACAGAGGAGCACCGGGGAGCTGTTTTTT
15 . TRBJ1-5 many TRBV20-1 CSARTDGYSNQPQHF TGCAGTGCTAGGACAGATGGTTATAGCAATCAGCCCCAGCATTTT
15 TRBD1 TRBJ2-2 many TRBV5-1 CASSLGTGRTGELFF TGTGCCAGCAGTCTAGGGACAGGGAGGACCGGGGAGCTGTTTTTT
13 . TRBJ2-2 . TRBV28 CASSLRASGELFF TGTGCCAGCAGTTTGAGGGCTAGCGGGGAGCTGTTTTTT
14 . TRBJ1-2 many TRBV12-3/TRBV12-4 CASRKNREGCGYTF TGTGCCAGCAGAAAAAACAGGGAAGGGTGTGGCTACACCTTC
17 TRBD1 TRBJ1-1 . TRBV12-3/TRBV12-4 CASRPRMDRGTNTEAFF TGTGCCAGCAGGCCTCGTATGGACAGGGGGACGAACACTGAAGCTTTCTTT
16 . TRBJ1-3 . TRBV6-2/TRBV6-3 CASSTAGRVSGNTIYF TGTGCCAGCAGCACGGCCGGACGGGTCTCTGGAAACACCATATATTTT
16 . TRBJ2-7 many TRBV15 CATSRDLRFGIYEQYF TGTGCCACCAGCAGAGATCTTCGCTTCGGGATTTACGAGCAGTACTTC
14 TRBD1 TRBJ2-5 few TRBV15 CATSMGDRDVTQYF TGTGCCACCAGCATGGGGGACAGGGATGTGACCCAGTACTTC
17 TRBD2 TRBJ2-2 many TRBV24-1 CATSVLAGASGTGELFF TGTGCCACCAGTGTTCTAGCGGGAGCCTCGGGCACCGGGGAGCTGTTTTTT
14 . TRBJ2-7 many TRBV10-2 CASSEYGGTYEQYF TGCGCCAGCAGTGAATATGGCGGGACCTACGAGCAGTACTTC
13 TRBD1 TRBJ2-5 many TRBV20-1 CSANGQEKETQYF TGCAGTGCTAACGGACAGGAGAAAGAGACCCAGTACTTC
15 . TRBJ1-1 few TRBV7-8 CASSSPRIMNTEAFF TGTGCCAGCAGCTCCCCCAGGATAATGAACACTGAAGCTTTCTTT
14 . TRBJ1-1 many TRBV6-2/TRBV6-3 CASSYEHGGAEAFF TGTGCCAGCAGTTACGAACACGGGGGCGCTGAAGCTTTCTTT
14 . TRBJ1-2 many TRBV6-1 CASSEVPRNYGYTF TGTGCCAGCAGTGAGGTACCCAGAAACTATGGCTACACCTTC
12 . TRBJ2-7 many TRBV30 CAWKGLTYEQYF TGTGCCTGGAAGGGCCTGACCTACGAGCAGTACTTC
12 . TRBJ2-7 many TRBV20-1 CSASVRAYEQYF TGCAGTGCTAGCGTCAGAGCGTACGAGCAGTACTTC
12 . TRBJ2-7 many TRBV7-2 CASSSESYEQYF TGTGCCAGCAGCTCCGAGTCCTACGAGCAGTACTTC
15 . TRBJ1-1 many TRBV4-3 CASSQDSQGDTEAFF TGCGCCAGCAGCCAAGATTCGCAGGGAGACACTGAAGCTTTCTTT
14 . TRBJ1-5 many TRBV6-1 CASSAGDFVLPQHF TGTGCCAGCAGTGCAGGGGATTTTGTGCTGCCCCAGCATTTT
14 . TRBJ1-2 . TRBV19 CASSSCKVVDGYSF TGTGCCAGTAGTAGCTGCAAGGTTGTTGATGGCTACAGCTTC
16 . TRBJ2-4 many TRBV2 CASSDQRTLAKNIQYF TGTGCCAGCAGTGATCAGCGGACCCTAGCCAAAAACATTCAGTACTTC
11 . TRBJ2-7 many TRBV25-1 CASSPHHEQYF TGTGCCAGCAGTCCCCACCACGAGCAGTACTTC